These T cell receptor beta chains were read from a single sample in a study of blood T cells in healthy people across ages. TCRdb reprocessed the 5' RACE reads via MiXCR and lists one record per CDR3 protein. This table has around 1.5 million distinct CDR3 sequences, 42% appearing once. The sample was blood. All receptors come from a woman aged 18 to 35 in good health. CDR3s leave out the opening cysteine and the closing phenylalanine or tryptophan.

V	J	CDR3
TRBV29-1	TRBJ2-7	SVTGTAFSYEQY
TRBV29-1	TRBJ1-4	SVDGTGPEKLF
TRBV3-1	TRBJ2-5	ASSQVFIRAGELETQY
TRBV7-2	TRBJ2-5	ASSSIHGMAQY
TRBV5-4	TRBJ2-5	ASSFSPGGGQETQY
TRBV12-3/TRBV12-4	TRBJ1-6	ASTWGAINSPLH
TRBV27	TRBJ2-7	ANARKQGLDEQY
TRBV10-1	TRBJ2-1	ASSGSASGSTLRTYEQF
TRBV7-2	TRBJ2-5	ASSLRIRTQETQY
TRBV3-1	TRBJ1-3	ASSLLSSSGNTIY
TRBV6-2/TRBV6-3	TRBJ2-7	ASRPGLPRHEQY
TRBV28	TRBJ2-1	ASSLLAAGVDEQF
TRBV2	TRBJ2-5	ASKGTAWEQY
TRBV7-9	TRBJ2-7	ASTPGDRSSYEQY
TRBV20-1	TRBJ2-5	SAQLAANQETQY
TRBV4-1	TRBJ2-7	ASSQLSTDYEQY
TRBV5-4	TRBJ1-2	ASSLVAQTTQYT
TRBV11-3	TRBJ2-1	ASSLGVGQGGGNEQF
TRBV10-3	TRBJ1-2	AISESQVNYGYT
TRBV3-1	TRBJ2-7	ASSQDSRRVPYEQY
TRBV27	TRBJ1-5	ASSAGTGVPGPQH
TRBV4-2	TRBJ2-5	ASSQIAGAETQY
TRBV28	TRBJ1-5	ASTVGTGAYQPQH
TRBV4-1	TRBJ2-3	ASSQGLGTSDTQY
TRBV4-2	TRBJ1-1	ASSQEAGGMNTEAF
TRBV2	TRBJ2-1	ASRLQQSEGLNEQF
TRBV18	TRBJ2-1	ASSPLLADGSNEQF
TRBV7-9	TRBJ2-1	ASSSGQTKQF
TRBV6-5	TRBJ1-1	ATYGTVLTEAF
TRBV2	TRBJ1-4	ASSDARGPNEKLF
TRBV7-2	TRBJ2-1	ASSLGTSHDEQF
TRBV20-1	TRBJ2-5	SAATGGRWETQY
TRBV6-5	TRBJ2-1	ASTRAGALHYNEQF
TRBV28	TRBJ2-6	AAFGANVLT
TRBV20-1	-	SARDYGSGNSETQY
TRBV7-2	TRBJ2-3	ASSLKAGWPPDTLY
TRBV5-6	TRBJ2-1	ASSLLSSGQGANEQF
TRBV7-8	TRBJ2-5	ASSLLRGQETQY
TRBV4-1	TRBJ2-1	ASSQAGQRGGAHNEQF
TRBV4-1	TRBJ2-1	ASSQGQGDEQF
TRBV4-2	TRBJ2-2	ASSQDWLAGGLNTGELF
TRBV5-1	TRBJ2-7	ASSLGQGFRNEQY
TRBV9	TRBJ1-2	ASSVVPQGSYT
TRBV9	TRBJ2-3	ASSPQGVTSGGTTDTQY
TRBV6-1	TRBJ2-3	ASSEEHSEDTQY
TRBV27	TRBJ2-2	ASTLRGLFYAGELF
TRBV20-1	TRBJ2-3	SALGVIPTDTQY
TRBV5-1	-	ASSFLGQGAGYEQY
TRBV20-1	TRBJ2-1	SVGQAGNYNEQF
TRBV5-1	TRBJ2-3	ASSLEGGAKDTQY
TRBV7-2	TRBJ1-5	ASSLTRDQPQH